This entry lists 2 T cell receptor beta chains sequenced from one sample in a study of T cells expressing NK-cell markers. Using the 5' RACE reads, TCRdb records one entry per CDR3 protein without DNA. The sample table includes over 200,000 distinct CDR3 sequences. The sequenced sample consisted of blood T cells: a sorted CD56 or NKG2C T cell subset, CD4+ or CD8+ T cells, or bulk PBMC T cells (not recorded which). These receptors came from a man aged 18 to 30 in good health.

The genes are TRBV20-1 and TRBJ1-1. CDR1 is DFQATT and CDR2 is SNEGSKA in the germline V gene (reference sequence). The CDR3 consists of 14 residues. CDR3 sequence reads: CSARGAGEGTEAFF.

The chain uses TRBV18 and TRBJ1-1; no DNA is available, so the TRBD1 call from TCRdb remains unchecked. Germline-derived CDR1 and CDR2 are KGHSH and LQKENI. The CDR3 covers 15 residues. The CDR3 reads CASSPQKTGATEAFF. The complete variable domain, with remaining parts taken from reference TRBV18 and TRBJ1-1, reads NAGVMQNPRHLVRRRGQEARLRCSPMKGHSHVYWYRQLPEEGLKFMVYLQKENIIDESGMPKERFSAEFPKEGPSILRIQQVVRGDSAAYFCASSPQKTGATEAFFGQGTRLTVV.